The following is a TCR beta chain sequence with its context. The antigen remains unidentified. These data come from a study of TIL therapy for anti-PD-1-resistant metastatic lung cancer. The overall study: Most patients had lung adenocarcinoma; a handful of tumors were EGFR-mutant, two ALK-rearranged; half smoked currently or formerly.

The immunoSEQ assay was v3. Each library reached some 2 million read pairs, or about 5-6.5 million at deep level. Clones were sequenced by immunoSEQ multiplex PCR, and TCRdb holds only the in-frame ones, with some missing. The sample has some 32,000 clones, about 70% seen once. V lost 0 bases to trimming and J lost 6 bases, with 11 bases between them. Looked up from germline, CDR1 is SGDLS and CDR2 is YYNGEE. The CDR3 contains 14 residues. Findings and caveats of the study: The baseline peripheral repertoire was partially replaced by infused TIL clonotypes that later decayed.

Noted time point: pre-treatment sample, taken before nivolumab and TIL therapy. Patients were adults with stage 4 NSCLC. V usage is TRBV9 and J usage is TRBJ2-3, with D possibly TRBD2 on 5 matching bases. The sequence was collected from a woman between 30 and 80 years old with non-small cell lung cancer. Here the sequenced sample was blood, taken at baseline. The CDR3 reads CASSVARSGDTQYF. CDR3 nucleotides: TGTGCCAGCAGCGTAGCTAGGTCGGGGGATACGCAGTATTTT.